The entry that follows covers one TCR beta chain sequence. Its antigen is currently unknown. These data are taken from a study of cytomegalovirus exposure and HLA in healthy donors. Notes on the study in general: The authors assumed roughly uniform sequencing depth across donors for presence/absence analyses.

The PCR ran on 60 Vbeta and 13 Jbeta primers. Produced via immunoSEQ multiplex PCR; TCRdb's table is partial and in-frame only. Here the sample spans 130,000 to 150,000 clones, about four fifths being singletons. CDR1 and CDR2 from the germline V gene are SGHAT and FQNNGV. The CDR3 length is 14 residues. V gave up 3 bases and J gave up 7 bases, with 12 bases separating them. The sample taken for sequencing was PBMCs. The chain recombines TRBV11-2 with TRBJ2-2; possibly TRBD2 for D (5 bases). This TCR was recovered from a woman younger than 30 in good health and CMV-seropositive. CDR3 region: CASSFLGSGGELFF. CDR3 coding DNA: TGTGCCAGCAGCTTTCTGGGGAGTGGCGGGGAGCTGTTTTTT.